Below are 21 T cell receptor beta chains sequenced from a single sample in a study of beta chain features in type 1 diabetes listed by TCRdb under 2018. The receptor library was made with the immunoSEQ multiplex PCR assay. The entire amount of isolated RNA was reverse transcribed using the High Capacity cDNA Reverse Transcription Kit, so the sequenced TCRB transcripts were expressed ones. As stored in TCRdb, this immuneACCESS dataset retains in-frame rearrangements with V and J assigned. A fraction of the clones does not appear; measured against another copy, unresolved V genes explain less than half of the discrepancy, and the remainder lacks a known reason. In this sample the table shows about 40,000 clones, around 50% of which occur a single time. The ten most abundant clones make up roughly 0.27% of the sample. Sequenced input: stem cell memory CD4+ T cells from blood. The intended sense of this specimen's cell subset or site label: stem cell-like memory CD4+ T cells. The receptors stem from a woman in her twenties or thirties in good health.

This clone has only a few counts. CDR3 DNA: TGTGCCAGCAGCGGGACAGGGCGGAATGAAAAACTGTTTTTT. This translates into CASSGTGRNEKLFF. This rearrangement joins TRBV7-9 to TRBJ1-4; 9 bases map to TRBD1. V gave up 5 bases and J gave up 5 bases; unmatched junction bases: 3. The CDR3 runs to 14 residues. The V gene's germline CDR1 is SEHNR and CDR2 FQNEAQ (reference sequence). Full variable domain (remainder filled in from reference TRBV7-9 and TRBJ1-4): DTGVSQNPRHKITKRGQNVTFRCDPISEHNRLYWYRQTLGQGPEFLTYFQNEAQLEKSRLLSDRFSAERPKGSFSTLEIQRTEQGDSAMYLCASSGTGRNEKLFFGSGTQLSVL.

The chain uses TRBV13 and TRBJ2-3; 12 bases are a match to TRBD2. CDR3 size: 13 residues. V dropped 5 bases and J dropped 9; count of bases not matched to a gene: 3. The germline V gene has CDR1 PRHDT and CDR2 FYEKMQ (reference sequence). The CDR3 DNA sequence: TGTGCCAGCAGCCGCGGACTAGCGGGGACGCAGTATTTT. Translating gives CASSRGLAGTQYF.

This clone appeared a few times. The chain employs TRBV29-1 and TRBJ2-5; 7 bases line up with TRBD2. The CDR3 totals 15 residues. Germline V gene data show CDR1 as SQVTM and CDR2 as ANQGSEA. The V segment lost 2 bases and the J segment 5 bases; nucleotides outside the gene matches: 11. CDR3 sequence: CSVELWEGRGETQYF. DNA for the CDR3: TGCAGCGTTGAATTGTGGGAGGGCCGGGGGGAGACCCAGTACTTC.

This clone has a single count. This sequence joins TRBV28 and TRBJ2-5; D is possibly TRBD2 (5 bases). Deletions cut 4 bases from V and 2 bases from J, with 14 bases between. CDR1 is MDHEN and CDR2 is SYDVKM in the germline V gene. The CDR3 has 15 residues. The CDR3 region has the DNA TGTGCCAGCAGTTATTCGGGAACTACACAAGAGACCCAGTACTTC. Translated: CASSYSGTTQETQYF.

V usage is TRBV20-1 and J usage is TRBJ1-2; D gene unclear. From germline, CDR1 is DFQATT and CDR2 SNEGSKA (reference sequence). V was clipped by 1 base and J by 8 bases, with 8 bases between them. The CDR3 runs 11 residues. The CDR3 loop reads CSARVRVGYTF. The CDR3 DNA reads as TGCAGTGCTAGAGTCCGAGTCGGCTACACCTTC.

The chain has TRBV4-3 and TRBJ2-2; TRBD2 matches 11 bases. V shed 1 base and J 5 bases; nucleotides not matched to a gene: 6. The germline CDR1 and CDR2 sequences are LGHNA and YSLEER. The CDR3 consists of 17 residues. The CDR3 bases are TGCGCCAGCAGCCAAGTTAGCGGGAGGGCCTCTACCGGGGAGCTGTTTTTT. Translation gives CASSQVSGRASTGELFF.

The rearrangement uses TRBV7-2 and TRBJ2-7, with 11 bases fitting TRBD1. From germline, CDR1 is SGHTA and CDR2 FQGNSA. The V segment lost 2 bases and the J segment 3 bases; nucleotides outside the gene matches: 6. The CDR3 length is 16 residues. The DNA of the CDR3 is TGTGCCAGCAGCTTATGGGGACAGGGGGGCCTCTACGAGCAGTACTTC. It encodes CASSLWGQGGLYEQYF. Full variable domain (missing parts from reference TRBV7-2 and TRBJ2-7): GAGVSQSPSNKVTEKGKDVELRCDPISGHTALYWYRQSLGQGLEFLIYFQGNSAPDKSGLPSDRFSAERTGGSVSTLTIQRTQQEDSAVYLCASSLWGQGGLYEQYFGPGTRLTVT.

This clone was seen more than once but under ten times. The chain is built from TRBV28 and TRBJ2-7; TRBD2 agrees at 9 bases. The germline CDR1 and CDR2 sequences are MDHEN and SYDVKM. Trimming at V came to 5 bases and at J to 3 bases, leaving 5 bases not matched to a gene. The length of the CDR3 is 14 residues. CDR3 bases: TGTGCCAGCAGTCTGCTAGCGGGAAGCTACGAGCAGTACTTC. Amino acid sequence: CASSLLAGSYEQYF.

In its sample, this clone was seen a few times. This chain connects TRBV29-1 to TRBJ2-7; 7 positions match TRBD2. Germline lookup yields CDR1 SQVTM and CDR2 ANQGSEA. Germline trimming cut 4 bases from V and 3 bases from J; bases unmatched to any gene: 3. The CDR3 runs 12 residues. Here the CDR3 DNA reads TGCAGCGTTGCCTCTAGCGGCTACGAGCAGTACTTC. Encoded protein: CSVASSGYEQYF.

The V and J genes are TRBV19 and TRBJ2-5; 8 positions agree with TRBD1. This CDR3 region has 14 residues. The V gene's germline CDR1 is LNHDA and CDR2 SQIVND (reference sequence). V was pared by 5 bases and J by 5 bases, with 7 bases of the junction left unmatched. The CDR3 spells CASSPSGGLETQYF. CDR3 DNA sequence: TGTGCCAGTAGTCCCTCAGGGGGCCTGGAGACCCAGTACTTC.

This chain connects TRBV4-2 to TRBJ2-5; possible D gene TRBD2, 7 bases. The CDR3 contains 16 residues. CDR1 LGHNA and CDR2 YNFKEQ come from the germline V gene. V was trimmed by 0 bases and J by 2 bases, leaving 13 bases between them. The CDR3: CASSQDRRGGQETQYF. The CDR3 DNA sequence: TGTGCCAGCAGCCAAGATAGGAGGGGGGGGCAAGAGACCCAGTACTTC.

The gene calls are TRBV28 and TRBJ2-3; 10 bases fit TRBD1. The CDR3 totals 16 residues. Germline V CDR1 and CDR2: MDHEN, SYDVKM. Trimming at V came to 2 bases and at J to 1 base, leaving 3 bases not matched to a gene. CDR3 in amino acids: CASSLSGTGGTDTQYF. CDR3 nucleotide sequence: TGTGCCAGCAGTTTAAGCGGGACAGGGGGCACAGATACGCAGTATTTT.

This clone was picked up a small number of times. The chain links TRBV19 to TRBJ2-5; tentative D call: TRBD1 (6 bases). Germline loops: CDR1 LNHDA, CDR2 SQIVND (reference sequence). V was pared by 2 bases and J by 3 bases, with 16 bases between. This CDR3 contains 16 residues. DNA for the CDR3: TGTGCCAGTAGTATACTCGCAGGGGCGAGGGAAGAGACCCAGTACTTC. Translating it yields CASSILAGAREETQYF.

The chain has TRBV7-3 and TRBJ2-2, with 10 bases that match TRBD2. From germline, CDR1 is SGHTA and CDR2 FQGTGA. The trim removed 5 bases at V and 1 base at J, leaving 16 bases unmatched. The length of the CDR3 is 20 residues. CDR3 sequence (DNA): TGTGCCAGCAGCCCACTAGCCTCTAGGCTAGCGGGAGAGAACACCGGGGAGCTGTTTTTT. Translation gives CASSPLASRLAGENTGELFF.

This sequence joins TRBV6-6 and TRBJ2-2; 9 bases are shared with TRBD2. Trimming took 6 bases from V and 3 from J; bases not matched to a gene: 5. This CDR3 has 15 residues. The germline V gene encodes CDR1 MNHNY and CDR2 SVGAGI (reference sequence). The CDR3 loop is CASSGLAIDTGELFF. The CDR3 bases are TGTGCCAGCAGCGGACTAGCGATTGACACCGGGGAGCTGTTTTTT.

The genes are TRBV18 and TRBJ2-5, with 7 bases that match TRBD1. The DNA end lines up better with TRBJ2-7; the J call may be wrong. The CDR3 runs 14 residues. Germline lookup yields CDR1 KGHSH and CDR2 LQKENI. CDR3 DNA sequence: TGTGCCAGCTCACCCGGGACAGAGTGGTACGAGCAGTACTTC. Translation: CASSPGTEWYEQYF.

J is TRBJ2-2 and V is TRBV28; D may be TRBD1 (5 bases). Between the trimmed V and J ends, which lost 2 bases and 5 bases, there was a span of 18 bases. This CDR3 comprises 17 residues. Germline CDR1 is MDHEN and CDR2 is SYDVKM. The CDR3 sequence: CASSLSRKGVLTGELFF. The DNA for the CDR3 is TGTGCCAGCAGTTTAAGTCGGAAAGGGGTTCTGACCGGGGAGCTGTTTTTT. The full variable domain, with the rest looked up from reference TRBV28 and TRBJ2-2, is DVKVTQSSRYLVKRTGEKVFLECVQDMDHENMFWYRQDPGLGLRLIYFSYDVKMKEKGDIPEGYSVSREKKERFSLILESASTNQTSMYLCASSLSRKGVLTGELFFGEGSRLTVL.

This clone came up a few times. The chain is built from TRBV28 and TRBJ2-1; a weak D match, TRBD2 (5 bases). V lost 1 base and J lost 9, with 10 bases in between. The CDR3 spans 13 residues. Per the germline V gene, CDR1 is MDHEN and CDR2 is SYDVKM. The CDR3, as DNA: TGTGCCAGCAGTTTATACCTAGCCGGTGAGCAGTTCTTC. Its protein is CASSLYLAGEQFF. The full variable domain, completed using reference TRBV28 and TRBJ2-1, is DVKVTQSSRYLVKRTGEKVFLECVQDMDHENMFWYRQDPGLGLRLIYFSYDVKMKEKGDIPEGYSVSREKKERFSLILESASTNQTSMYLCASSLYLAGEQFFGPGTRLTVL.

The V and J genes are TRBV30 and TRBJ2-7; D is undetermined. Germline lookup yields CDR1 GTSNPN and CDR2 SVGIG (reference sequence). Trimming left V 3 bases short and J 2 bases short, with 5 bases between. The CDR3 length is 11 residues. The CDR3 spells CAWSATYEQYF. In nucleotides, the CDR3 is TGTGCCTGGAGCGCTACCTACGAGCAGTACTTC.

This chain connects TRBV6-5 to TRBJ2-1; no clear D gene. Deletions cut 2 bases from V and 3 bases from J, with 14 bases between. The CDR3 length is 16 residues. Looked up from germline, CDR1 is MNHEY and CDR2 is SVGAGI. The CDR3 protein is CASSYDINPNYNEQFF. CDR3 bases: TGTGCCAGCAGTTACGACATTAACCCCAACTACAATGAGCAGTTCTTC.

The rearrangement links TRBV5-8 to TRBJ2-5; 8 nucleotides agree with TRBD2. The DNA matches TRBJ2-7 better at its end, which makes the J call doubtful. CDR3 length: 14 amino acids. Germline V gene sequence: CDR1 SGHTS, CDR2 YDEGEE. The CDR3 region is CASSLTSGTYEQYF. In DNA, the CDR3 is TGTGCCAGCAGCTTGACTAGCGGAACCTACGAGCAGTACTTC.